Listed below are T cell receptor beta chains from one sample, sequenced in a study of blood T cell repertoires in COVID-19. Generated by immunoSEQ multiplex PCR, the TCRdb table keeps only in-frame clones and is missing some. Among about 140,000 clones listed, roughly 88% were seen once. Sequencing was done on a sample of peripheral blood. The source of these receptors is a woman aged 55-70 years with acute or convalescent COVID-19. The CDR3 runs from the conserved cysteine through the conserved F or W. Each record gives: J gene, V gene, CDR3 protein.

TRBJ1-3 | TRBV14 | CASSQAGPSSGNTIYF
TRBJ1-3 | TRBV28 | CANISPRDRDSDSGNTIYF
TRBJ1-1 | TRBV19 | CASSIGEPIMNTEAFF
TRBJ2-1 | TRBV5-5 | CASSPGTVPGNEQFF
TRBJ1-4 | TRBV4-3 | CASSLATGSKEKLFF
TRBJ2-1 | TRBV6-1 | CASSEASDRGPIGEQFF
TRBJ1-4 | TRBV2 | CASRAWTDTTNEKLFF
TRBJ1-5 | TRBV3-1/TRBV3-2 | CASSQDSRADNQPQHF
TRBJ1-2 | TRBV27 | CASSSSRGRRGYTF
TRBJ1-6 | TRBV11-2 | CASSRDRAPRERNSPLHF
TRBJ1-2 | TRBV5-1 | CASSLSLARGQDYGYTF
TRBJ1-2 | TRBV7-2 | CASSPGTTFYGYTF
TRBJ1-2 | TRBV28 | CASSPATGKKGGYTF
TRBJ2-7 | TRBV5-1 | CASSFTVRNEQYF
TRBJ2-7 | TRBV14 | CASSQGTGTTNQYF
TRBJ2-5 | TRBV5-1 | CASSTLGGIGETQYF
TRBJ1-1 | TRBV24-1 | CATKGGVNTEAFF
TRBJ1-1 | TRBV30 | CASTRAGGFEAFF
TRBJ1-1 | TRBV7-2 | CASSLDRNTEAFF
TRBJ1-1 | TRBV6-5 | CASSYRGGVAEAFF
TRBJ2-1 | TRBV3-1/TRBV3-2 | CAVQRGGTYNEQFF
TRBJ1-1 | TRBV9 | CASSAQPTAMNTEAFF
TRBJ2-7 | TRBV6-4 | CARTGSGAYEQYF
TRBJ1-3 | TRBV6-5 | CASSYRQGGRGNTIYF
TRBJ1-4 | TRBV4-2 | CASSQDGTENEKLFF
TRBJ1-2 | TRBV2 | CASSFSDRAGYTF
TRBJ1-6 | TRBV9 | CASSVRGENSPLHF
TRBJ1-2 | TRBV12-3/TRBV12-4 | CASSPRTGYGYTF
TRBJ1-1 | TRBV6-2/TRBV6-3 | CASSEEDTEAFF
TRBJ1-1 | TRBV7-3 | CASSAGSVNTEAFF
TRBJ2-5 | TRBV28 | CASSLGWGTGAQETQYF
TRBJ1-2 | TRBV7-3 | CASSLGTGERSGYTF
TRBJ1-2 | TRBV11-2 | CASSPNPGKGYTF
TRBJ1-2 | TRBV10-3 | CATQDYGYTF
TRBJ1-1 | TRBV2 | CASRVQGQAEAFF
TRBJ2-1 | TRBV4-3 | CASSQSNIGTGKYEQFF
TRBJ2-2 | TRBV2 | CASSPWDRGPGELFF
TRBJ2-1 | TRBV5-1 | CASSLDGGQYNEQFF
TRBJ1-1 | TRBV4-2 | CASSQEGAGEERLEAFF
TRBJ1-2 | TRBV28 | CASSDRVGYGYTF
TRBJ2-1 | TRBV28 | CASSLERGFSSYNEQFF
TRBJ1-1 | TRBV7-9 | CASSQEVEWLAFF
TRBJ2-2 | TRBV7-3 | CASSLIGATSGGTGELFF
TRBJ1-5 | TRBV19 | CASSIAQGWQPQHF
TRBJ1-4 | TRBV2 | CASTELPNEKLFF
TRBJ2-6 | TRBV7-3 | CASSSPGTASGANVLTF
TRBJ1-2 | TRBV2 | CASSEGTVSYGYTF
TRBJ2-1 | TRBV6-5 | CASSYSGSGGFEQFF
TRBJ1-2 | TRBV7-2 | CASSLANWPPGYTF
TRBJ2-2 | TRBV5-1 | CASSLSLAGGNTGELFF
TRBJ2-1 | TRBV7-9 | CASSSRPGSYNEQFF